This TCR beta chain was identified during a study of T cell changes during pregnancy in multiple sclerosis. Using immunoSEQ multiplex PCR, the repertoire was profiled, and TCRdb retains in-frame clones only, with some absent. Among some 49,000 clones listed, around 91% were seen once. V was clipped by 4 bases and J by 0 bases; unmatched bases: 2. From germline, CDR1 is LNHDA and CDR2 SQIVND (reference sequence). The CDR3 loop spans 14 amino acids. Sequenced here: CD4+ T cells from peripheral blood mononuclear cells, sampled in the second trimester of pregnancy. The chain is built from TRBV19 and TRBJ1-1; 7 positions match TRBD1. The clonotype was recovered from a female donor in good health, enrolled as a control in a pregnancy study. In DNA form, the CDR3 reads TGTGCCAGTAGTAAGGGGACAGTGAACACTGAAGCTTTCTTT. Its translation: CASSKGTVNTEAFF.